The 28 T cell receptor beta chains given below trace back to one sample, sequenced in a study of T cell changes during pregnancy in multiple sclerosis. The data were produced by immunoSEQ multiplex PCR, yet TCRdb's version contains in-frame clones alone and is incomplete. The repertoire holds about 73,000 clones, with 92% as singletons. Sequenced here: peripheral blood, sampled in the third trimester of pregnancy. The receptors come from a female donor in good health, enrolled as a control in a pregnancy study.

V usage is TRBV7-9 and J usage is TRBJ2-1, with D unclear. The CDR3 consists of 14 residues. V lost 3 bases, J lost 7 bases, and 13 bases lay in between. Germline V lookup: CDR1 SEHNR, CDR2 FQNEAQ (reference sequence). The CDR3 DNA reads TGTGCCAGCAGCTTTTTTCTAGTCTCAAATGAGCAGTTCTTC. Its translation: CASSFFLVSNEQFF.

This sequence joins TRBV6-5 and TRBJ1-1; D may be TRBD1 (5 bases). This CDR3 is 14 amino acids long. CDR1 is MNHEY, CDR2 SVGAGI, per germline. V lost 0 bases to trimming and J lost 1 base, with 6 bases between them. CDR3 sequence (DNA): TGTGCCAGCAGTTACTCGGGGGGGAACACTGAAGCTTTCTTT. It codes for CASSYSGGNTEAFF.

This clone was observed once. This sequence joins TRBV4-1 and TRBJ2-7; D possibly corresponds to TRBD2 (6 bases). This CDR3 comprises 14 residues. The V gene lost 11 bases and the J gene lost 6 bases, with 23 bases spanning the gap. CDR1 and CDR2 (germline): MGHRA, YSYEKL. CDR3 coding DNA: TGCGCCTGCTCTGAGGGGACTGGCGCCCGCGAGCAGTACTTC. It yields the protein CACSEGTGAREQYF.

This chain uses TRBV2 with TRBJ1-5, with D unclear. Germline V gene data show CDR1 as SNHLY and CDR2 as FYNNEI. V lost 6 bases, J lost 3 bases, and 18 bases lay in between. The CDR3 contains 16 residues. This CDR3 reads CASRAPDYTPNQPQHF. In DNA, the CDR3 is TGTGCCAGCAGAGCTCCGGACTATACCCCCAATCAGCCCCAGCATTTT. Using reference TRBV2 and TRBJ1-5 for the parts outside the CDR3, the full variable domain is EPEVTQTPSHQVTQMGQEVILRCVPISNHLYFYWYRQILGQKVEFLVSFYNNEISEKSEIFDDQFSVERPDGSNFTLKIRSTKLEDSAMYFCASRAPDYTPNQPQHFGDGTRLSIL.

This sequence joins TRBV7-2 and TRBJ2-7; TRBD2 aligns across 8 bases. V dropped 7 bases and J dropped 6; count of bases not matched to a gene: 8. CDR1 and CDR2 (germline): SGHTA, FQGNSA. The length of the CDR3 is 13 residues. Here the CDR3 reads CASNPPSGFEQYF. CDR3 sequence (DNA): TGTGCCAGCAATCCGCCTAGCGGGTTCGAGCAGTACTTC.

The J gene is TRBJ2-1, the V gene TRBV5-1; D is ambiguous. Deletions cut 2 bases from V and 5 bases from J, with 8 bases between. This CDR3 contains 13 residues. Germline V gene sequence: CDR1 SGHRS, CDR2 YFSETQ. CDR3 bases: TGCGCCAGCAGCTTCGCCCCTAACAATGAGCAGTTCTTC. Translating it yields CASSFAPNNEQFF. Full variable domain (missing parts from reference TRBV5-1 and TRBJ2-1): KAGVTQTPRYLIKTRGQQVTLSCSPISGHRSVSWYQQTPGQGLQFLFEYFSETQRNKGNFPGRFSGRQFSNSRSEMNVSTLELGDSALYLCASSFAPNNEQFFGPGTRLTVL.

The chain has TRBV5-1 and TRBJ1-4; D is uncertain. Germline V gene sequence: CDR1 SGHRS, CDR2 YFSETQ. The length of the CDR3 is 15 residues. The V end was cut by 0 bases, the J end by 2 bases, with 8 bases between. In nucleotides, the CDR3 is TGCGCCAGCAGCTTGGCCGTCAGGACTAATGAAAAACTGTTTTTT. It encodes CASSLAVRTNEKLFF.

This clone was detected once. Sequence at one end of the junction differs from germline and may be a read error. The chain employs TRBV13 and TRBJ1-6, with D possibly being TRBD1 (5 bases). CDR3 length equals 16 residues. In germline, CDR1 is PRHDT, CDR2 FYEKMQ (reference sequence). CDR3: CASSFFGTSSNSPLHF. The CDR3 DNA reads as TGTGCCAGCAGCTTTTTCGGGACTTCCTCTAATTCACCCCTCCACTTT.

A few counts support this clone. V usage is TRBV6-5 and J usage is TRBJ1-2; D is ambiguous. V was trimmed by 5 bases and J by 8 bases, leaving 15 bases between them. Per germline, CDR1 MNHEY and CDR2 SVGAGI. The CDR3 covers 13 residues. The DNA of the CDR3 is TGTGCCAGCAGTAAACGGGATCGAGGCGGCTACACCTTC. The encoded protein is CASSKRDRGGYTF.

This rearrangement joins TRBV14 to TRBJ2-2; D gene unclear. The CDR3 is made up of 15 amino acids. The germline V and J ends were trimmed by 3 bases and 4 bases, with 12 bases remaining between them. Germline V gene lookup returns CDR1 SGHDN and CDR2 FVKESK. The CDR3 region is CASSQQVLSTGELFF. Here the CDR3 DNA reads TGTGCCAGCAGCCAGCAGGTTTTGAGCACCGGGGAGCTGTTTTTT.

The rearrangement joins TRBV5-1 to TRBJ2-3, with D maybe TRBD1 (5 bases). The V end lost 0 bases, the J end lost 2 bases, and 19 bases lay between the germline ends. The germline gives CDR1 SGHRS, CDR2 YFSETQ. This CDR3 has 18 amino acids. This CDR3 is CASSLARWGRTPTDTQYF. The CDR3 bases are TGCGCCAGCAGCTTGGCCAGGTGGGGCCGAACCCCCACAGATACGCAGTATTTT.

The V gene is TRBV4-3, the J gene TRBJ1-1, with D possibly TRBD1 on 5 matching bases. V lost 2 bases to trimming and J lost 7 bases, with 8 bases between them. The CDR3 contains 12 residues. From germline, CDR1 is LGHNA and CDR2 YSLEER. This chain's CDR3 is CASSQQQGEAFF. DNA of the CDR3: TGCGCCAGCAGCCAACAGCAGGGTGAAGCTTTCTTT.

This chain uses TRBV5-4 with TRBJ1-3; D unclear. Germline V gene lookup returns CDR1 SGHNT and CDR2 YYREEE (reference sequence). CDR3 size: 13 residues. V was trimmed by 4 bases and J by 2 bases, leaving 7 bases between them. CDR3 sequence (DNA): TGTGCCAGCAGCCCCCCAACTGGAAACACCATATATTTT. Its translation: CASSPPTGNTIYF. Full variable domain (missing parts from reference TRBV5-4 and TRBJ1-3): ETGVTQSPTHLIKTRGQQVTLRCSSQSGHNTVSWYQQALGQGPQFIFQYYREEENGRGNFPPRFSGLQFPNYSSELNVNALELDDSALYLCASSPPTGNTIYFGEGSWLTVV.

The rearrangement joins TRBV5-1 to TRBJ2-5; D ambiguous. The CDR3 loop spans 11 amino acids. The ends were cut back, 4 bases at V and 1 base at J, with 2 bases in the middle. The V gene's germline CDR1 is SGHRS and CDR2 YFSETQ. CDR3 coding DNA: TGCGCCAGCAGCCTCCAAGAGACCCAGTACTTC. Protein: CASSLQETQYF.

V gene TRBV6-6 combines with J gene TRBJ2-5; TRBD2 matches at 12 bases. Germline-derived CDR1 and CDR2 are MNHNY and SVGAGI (reference sequence). Trimming cost V 2 bases and J 3 bases; bases outside gene matches: 4. The CDR3 is 16 amino acids. DNA for the CDR3: TGTGCCAGCAGTTACGAGCGGACTAGCGGGAAAGAGACCCAGTACTTC. Its translation is CASSYERTSGKETQYF.

V gene TRBV7-9 combines with J gene TRBJ2-1, with D maybe TRBD2 (6 bases). Between the trimmed V and J ends, which lost 4 bases and 9 bases, there was a span of 13 bases. Germline CDR1 is SEHNR and CDR2 is FQNEAQ (reference sequence). The CDR3 contains 13 residues. The CDR3 DNA reads as TGTGCCAGCAGCTCTTCTAGCGAGAGTGAGCAGTTCTTC. As protein: CASSSSSESEQFF.

The chain carries TRBV9 and TRBJ2-3; 8 nucleotides agree with TRBD2. The CDR3 has 16 amino acids. V shed 0 bases, J shed 2 bases, and the junction held 5 bases outside the gene matches. The germline CDR1 and CDR2 sequences are SGDLS and YYNGEE. This CDR3 is CASSVGLATLTDTQYF. Here the CDR3 DNA reads TGTGCCAGCAGCGTAGGACTAGCGACCCTCACAGATACGCAGTATTTT.

The genes are TRBV4-1 and TRBJ2-2; D gene uncertain. Germline CDR1 MGHRA, CDR2 YSYEKL. The CDR3 contains 13 residues. V was shortened by 4 bases and J by 4 bases, with 7 bases between the two germline ends. The CDR3 DNA is TGCGCCAGCAGCCCCCGGAGCACCGGGGAGCTGTTTTTT. Translated, it gives CASSPRSTGELFF.

The chain carries TRBV9 and TRBJ1-5; 9 nucleotides agree with TRBD1. V was pared by 2 bases and J by 4 bases, with 4 bases of the junction left unmatched. Germline values: CDR1 SGDLS, CDR2 YYNGEE. CDR3 length: 15 amino acids. DNA of the CDR3: TGTGCCAGCAGCGTGGGACAGGGTCTGAATCAGCCCCAGCATTTT. Residues: CASSVGQGLNQPQHF. Based on the CDR3 plus reference TRBV9 and TRBJ1-5, the full variable domain is DSGVTQTPKHLITATGQRVTLRCSPRSGDLSVYWYQQSLDQGLQFLIQYYNGEERAKGNILERFSAQQFPDLHSELNLSSLELGDSALYFCASSVGQGLNQPQHFGDGTRLSIL.

This rearrangement joins TRBV5-1 to TRBJ2-7, with D uncertain. The V end was cut by 5 bases, the J end by 7 bases, with 13 bases between. The length of the CDR3 is 12 residues. Germline CDR1 is SGHRS and CDR2 is YFSETQ. CDR3 bases: TGCGCCAGCAGGGAAAGCGCGGCGGAGCAGTACTTC. This sequence encodes CASRESAAEQYF.

V is TRBV7-2 and J is TRBJ1-6; TRBD1 matches at 11 bases. Per the germline V gene, CDR1 is SGHTA and CDR2 is FQGNSA. V trimming: 5 bases; J trimming: 9 bases; junction bases outside the gene matches: 12. The CDR3 is 17 residues long. In DNA, the CDR3 is TGTGCCAGCAGCACCCGGACAGGGGGCTATAGCATTTCACCCCTCCACTTT. Translation: CASSTRTGGYSISPLHF.

J is TRBJ2-3 and V is TRBV5-1; a weak D match, TRBD2 (5 bases). Germline CDR1 reads SGHRS; CDR2 reads YFSETQ. CDR3 length: 15 residues. Between the trimmed V and J ends, which lost 0 bases and 1 base, there was a span of 9 bases. Written as DNA, the CDR3 is TGCGCCAGCAGCTTGGGTCGGGGAGGCACAGATACGCAGTATTTT. Amino acid sequence: CASSLGRGGTDTQYF.

The chain joins TRBV7-3 to TRBJ1-2; 9 nucleotides match TRBD1. From germline, CDR1 is SGHTA and CDR2 FQGTGA. V was pared by 4 bases and J by 6 bases, with 3 bases of the junction left unmatched. CDR3 size: 13 residues. The CDR3 DNA reads TGTGCCAGCAGCTCGGACAGGGGAGATGGCTACACCTTC. It specifies CASSSDRGDGYTF. Using reference TRBV7-3 and TRBJ1-2 for the parts outside the CDR3, the full variable domain is GAGVSQTPSNKVTEKGKYVELRCDPISGHTALYWYRQSLGQGPEFLIYFQGTGAADDSGLPNDRFFAVRPEGSVSTLKIQRTERGDSAVYLCASSSDRGDGYTFGSGTRLTVV.

The rearrangement uses TRBV6-1 and TRBJ2-3; D is ambiguous. The CDR3 has 13 residues. From germline, CDR1 is MNHNS and CDR2 SASEGT. V was clipped by 11 bases and J by 2 bases, with 14 bases between them. CDR3: CAGNTLSTDTQYF. CDR3 coding DNA: TGTGCCGGCAATACTTTGTCCACAGATACGCAGTATTTT.

The chain couples TRBV5-1 to TRBJ2-6; D unresolved. Between the trimmed V and J ends, which lost 4 bases and 0 bases, there was a span of 8 bases. The CDR3 sequence is 15 residues long. Per the germline V gene, CDR1 is SGHRS and CDR2 is YFSETQ. For the CDR3, the DNA is TGCGCCAGCAGCCCGGTCGGCTCTGGGGCCAACGTCCTGACTTTC. Residues: CASSPVGSGANVLTF. Based on the CDR3 plus reference TRBV5-1 and TRBJ2-6, the full variable domain is KAGVTQTPRYLIKTRGQQVTLSCSPISGHRSVSWYQQTPGQGLQFLFEYFSETQRNKGNFPGRFSGRQFSNSRSEMNVSTLELGDSALYLCASSPVGSGANVLTFGAGSRLTVL.

The rearrangement links TRBV28 to TRBJ2-5; D gene unclear. The J call is uncertain, as TRBJ2-7 better fits the DNA end. Germline lookup yields CDR1 MDHEN and CDR2 SYDVKM. This CDR3 is 15 amino acids long. DNA of the CDR3: TGTGCCAGCAGATCTTCTTCAGGCAACTCCTACGAGCAGTACTTC. Translation gives CASRSSSGNSYEQYF.

The gene calls are TRBV5-4 and TRBJ2-5, with TRBD2 matching 7 bases. This CDR3 has 15 residues. CDR1 SGHNT and CDR2 YYREEE come from the germline V gene (reference sequence). V dropped 0 bases and J dropped 2; count of bases not matched to a gene: 4. CDR3 coding DNA: TGTGCCAGCAGCTTGGGGGCTAGCGGACAAGAGACCCAGTACTTC. Translating gives CASSLGASGQETQYF.

The chain carries TRBV5-1 and TRBJ1-5; weak D call: TRBD1 (6 bases). The CDR3 extends over 14 amino acids. Germline values: CDR1 SGHRS, CDR2 YFSETQ. V lost 0 bases and J 10 bases, leaving 14 bases between the germline ends. The CDR3 coding sequence is TGCGCCAGCAGCTTGGAAGGGGCTGGGGGCCCCCAGCATTTT. Translating it yields CASSLEGAGGPQHF.